A selection of T cell receptor beta chains follows, all from one sample in a study of cytomegalovirus exposure and HLA in healthy donors. Here immunoSEQ multiplex PCR was the method, and the copy in TCRdb shows in-frame clones only, minus some. This table has 150,000 to 200,000 clones, roughly 85% appearing once. The source material was PBMCs. All receptors come from a man between 18 and 29 years old in good health and CMV-seropositive. The CDR3 runs from the conserved cysteine through the conserved F or W. D genes are given only for firm matches. Rows may omit the clone size; those that give it use once, few, many or a size class.

-	TRBV6-4	-	TRBJ1-1	TGTGCCAGCAGTGACGTCGCGGGTAGCACTGAAGCTTTCTTT	CASSDVAGSTEAFF
once	TRBV11-1	TRBD1	TRBJ2-1	TGTGCCAGCAGCCCGGACAGGACCTACAATGAGCAGTTCTTC	CASSPDRTYNEQFF
-	TRBV7-2	-	TRBJ1-1	TGTGCCAGCAGCTTAGTACGGGGGGCAATGGAAGCTTTCTTT	CASSLVRGAMEAFF
-	TRBV5-6	-	TRBJ1-1	TGTGCCAGCAGCTTGGATCAGGGGAGCATGAACACTGAAGCTTTCTTT	CASSLDQGSMNTEAFF
-	TRBV9	TRBD2	TRBJ2-3	TGTGCCAGCAGCCCCGGGGGGACCCCTGGGGATACGCAGTATTTT	CASSPGGTPGDTQYF
-	TRBV2	TRBD2	TRBJ2-5	TGTGCCAGCAGTGAGGCAAGGGTCGAGCGGGGGGCGAAAGAGACCCAGTACTTC	CASSEARVERGAKETQYF
-	TRBV6-4	-	TRBJ1-6	TGTGCCAGCAGTGGCGGACTGGATAATTCACCCCTCCACTTT	CASSGGLDNSPLHF
-	TRBV4-3	-	TRBJ1-2	TGCGCCAGCAGCCAAAGGGGATTTGGAGATCATGGCTACACCTTC	CASSQRGFGDHGYTF
-	TRBV7-8	-	TRBJ1-1	TGTGCCAGCAGCTTGACGGGGGGAACTGAAGCTTTCTTT	CASSLTGGTEAFF
-	TRBV6-5	-	TRBJ1-2	TGTGCCAGCAGTTCCGCAGGGGCCCCCCATGGCTACACCTTC	CASSSAGAPHGYTF
-	TRBV25-1	-	TRBJ2-2	TGTGCCAGCCTTCGGAACACCGGGGAGCTGTTTTTT	CASLRNTGELFF
-	TRBV7-2	TRBD2	TRBJ2-5	TGTGCCAGCGGATGGACTAGCGGGGGGGATCTAGGTGAGACCCAGTACTTC	CASGWTSGGDLGETQYF
-	TRBV14	TRBD1	TRBJ1-1	TGTGCCAGCAGAAGGGGGACAGTGAACACTGAAGCTTTCTTT	CASRRGTVNTEAFF
-	TRBV10-3	-	TRBJ2-7	TGTGCCATCAGTTCCGACAGTACCTACGAGCAGTACTTC	CAISSDSTYEQYF
-	TRBV2	TRBD1	TRBJ1-2	TGTGCCACCGGACAGGCAAACTATGGCTACACCTTC	CATGQANYGYTF
-	TRBV7-9	-	TRBJ2-1	TGTGCCAGCGACTCAACGCGCAGGGACAATGAGCAGTTCTTC	CASDSTRRDNEQFF
-	TRBV11-2	TRBD1	TRBJ1-2	TGTGCCAGCAGCACCTGGACAGGACCCAACTATGGCTACACCTTC	CASSTWTGPNYGYTF
-	TRBV7-9	-	TRBJ1-1	TGTGCCAGCAGCCCCGGGGTATTTGAAGCTTTCTTT	CASSPGVFEAFF
once	TRBV5-1	TRBD2	TRBJ2-4	TGCGCCAGCAGCCAAGGACTAGCGGGGAGGGACATTCAGTACTTC	CASSQGLAGRDIQYF
-	TRBV9	-	TRBJ2-1	TGTGCCAGCAGCGTTCAGGGGGCGGGGGACGATGAGCAGTTCTTC	CASSVQGAGDDEQFF
-	TRBV18	TRBD1	TRBJ2-7	TGTGCCAGCTCACCACTTCTTGCAGGGGGCGGTTACGAGCAGTACTTC	CASSPLLAGGGYEQYF
-	TRBV7-2	-	TRBJ2-7	TGTGCCAGCAGCTTAGTCTGGCGGGGAGTCACCTACGAGCAGTACTTC	CASSLVWRGVTYEQYF
-	TRBV7-2	TRBD2	TRBJ2-3	TGTGCCAGCAGCCGAGCAGCGGGGGGAACAGATACGCAGTATTTT	CASSRAAGGTDTQYF
-	TRBV11-3	TRBD2	TRBJ2-3	TGTGCCAGCAGCTTAAAACTAGCGCCAGATACGCAGTATTTT	CASSLKLAPDTQYF
-	TRBV15	TRBD2	TRBJ2-2	TGTGCCACCAGCCCCCCGACTAGCGGGGGGCCGAACACCGGGGAGCTGTTTTTT	CATSPPTSGGPNTGELFF
-	TRBV30	TRBD2	TRBJ2-5	TGTGCCTGGAGTGTTAGCGGGGGAGGAGAGACCCAGTACTTC	CAWSVSGGGETQYF
-	TRBV19	-	TRBJ1-2	TGTGCCAGTAGTCCACCGGGACAAGGGCCTTTGGGGTATGGCTACACCTTC	CASSPPGQGPLGYGYTF
-	TRBV6-1	TRBD2	TRBJ2-3	TGTGCCAGCAGGGGGACTAGCGGATTCACAGATACGCAGTATTTT	CASRGTSGFTDTQYF
-	TRBV15	-	TRBJ2-5	TGTGCCACCAGCAGGGAGAAGACGGAGACCCAGTACTTC	CATSREKTETQYF
-	TRBV25-1	-	TRBJ2-7	TGTGCCAGCAGTGAATATAACAGGGGGGGACTCGAGCAGTACTTC	CASSEYNRGGLEQYF
-	TRBV6-4	TRBD1	TRBJ2-3	TGTGCCAGCAGTGAGAGACAGGGTAGCACAGATACGCAGTATTTT	CASSERQGSTDTQYF
-	TRBV6-5	-	TRBJ1-4	TGTGCCAGCAGGGAGGGATCCAGCTATGAAAAACTGTTTTTT	CASREGSSYEKLFF
once	TRBV28	TRBD1	TRBJ1-2	TGTGCCAGCAGTTCTCCGGACAGGGGCCCCCCCTATGGCTACACCTTC	CASSSPDRGPPYGYTF
once	TRBV7-2	-	TRBJ2-5	TGTGCCAGCAGCACGCGCTACGGGGAGACCCAGTACTTC	CASSTRYGETQYF
-	TRBV2	TRBD1	TRBJ2-7	TGTGCCATTTCGACAGGGGGGACCTACGAGCAGTACTTC	CAISTGGTYEQYF
-	TRBV6-1	-	TRBJ1-4	TGTGCCAGCAGCGCCGGTCCCTCTAATGAAAAACTGTTTTTT	CASSAGPSNEKLFF
-	TRBV10-3	-	TRBJ1-3	TGTGCCATATGGGACTCAAAATCTGGAAACACCATATATTTT	CAIWDSKSGNTIYF
-	TRBV4-3	TRBD1	TRBJ2-7	TGCGCCAGCAGCCACCGGGACAGGGGGGACTACGAGCAGTACTTC	CASSHRDRGDYEQYF
-	TRBV5-4	TRBD1	TRBJ2-1	TGTGCCAGCAGTTTAGGGGGCGCGGTAAGAAATGAGCAGTTCTTC	CASSLGGAVRNEQFF
-	TRBV9	-	TRBJ2-7	TGTGCCAGCAGCCCCCGGTTCGAGTTTTTGTACGAGCAGTACTTC	CASSPRFEFLYEQYF
-	TRBV28	TRBD1	TRBJ1-5	TGTGCCAGCACTTTGACAGGGATCGGTCAGCCCCAGCATTTT	CASTLTGIGQPQHF
-	TRBV6-5	-	TRBJ1-5	TGTGCCAGCAGTGCCGGGAGTAGGCCCCAGCATTTT	CASSAGSRPQHF
-	TRBV12-5	-	TRBJ2-5	TGTGCTAGTGGTTTGGTATCGGGGGAGACCCAGTACTTC	CASGLVSGETQYF
-	TRBV18	TRBD1	TRBJ1-2	TGTGCCAGCTCACCACGGGACAGTTATGGCTACACCTTC	CASSPRDSYGYTF
-	TRBV21-1	-	TRBJ1-1	TGTGCCAGCACCAAGGGGGGGAAGGGCACTGAAGCTTTCTTT	CASTKGGKGTEAFF
-	TRBV9	TRBD2	TRBJ2-1	TGTGCCAGCAGCGAGAGCGGGGGGAACTACAATGAGCAGTTCTTC	CASSESGGNYNEQFF
-	TRBV6-5	-	TRBJ1-3	TGTGCCAGCAGCCGGGGTAGTGGAAACACCATATATTTT	CASSRGSGNTIYF
-	TRBV19	-	TRBJ1-2	TGTGCCACTACCCGACAGCTAGACTATGGCTACACCTTC	CATTRQLDYGYTF
few	TRBV2	-	TRBJ1-2	TGTGCCGGGATGGACAGCCTCTTAGGGGGCTACACCTTC	CAGMDSLLGGYTF
once	TRBV28	TRBD1	TRBJ1-3	TGTGCCAGCAGTTCCTACAGGGGGCCAGGAAACACCATATATTTT	CASSSYRGPGNTIYF
few	TRBV18	TRBD2	TRBJ2-5	TGTGCCAGCTCACCTACCCTAACCCACCACCATAGCGGGGAGACCCAGTACTTC	CASSPTLTHHHSGETQYF
-	TRBV6-5	-	TRBJ1-1	TGTGCCAGCAACTCGGGGAACACTGAAGCTTTCTTT	CASNSGNTEAFF
-	TRBV16	TRBD2	TRBJ2-4	TGTGCCAGCAGCCAAGGCCCGGGGGGAGCCAAAAACATTCAGTACTTC	CASSQGPGGAKNIQYF
-	TRBV5-1	-	TRBJ2-5	TGCGCCAGCAGCCCGGTGGTGTACCCGCAAGAGACCCAGTACTTC	CASSPVVYPQETQYF
once	TRBV30	-	TRBJ1-5	TGTGCCTGGAGTCAGGGCGATAATCAGCCCCAGCATTTT	CAWSQGDNQPQHF